These T cell receptor beta chains were read from a single sample in a study of control samples from healthy donors and cancer patients. TCRdb's table, derived via immunoSEQ multiplex PCR, lists solely in-frame clones and lacks some. The repertoire holds 130,000 to 150,000 clones, approximately 91% seen once, with approximately 3% in the top ten. Sequencing was carried out using blood. The source of these receptors is a man aged 25-45 years in good health. Both conserved end residues are part of each CDR3. The order of the fields is J gene, V gene, CDR3 length, CDR3 protein.

TRBJ1-2 TRBV29-1 17 CSVENSDRGSLYYGYTF
TRBJ1-5 TRBV19 15 CASRIGGVSNQPQHF
TRBJ1-1 TRBV19 13 CATGSGRDTEAFF
TRBJ1-2 TRBV29-1 15 CSVDWGQGIYYGYTF
TRBJ2-1 TRBV6-1 16 CASSEGLAGSYNEQFF
TRBJ2-6 TRBV6-5 13 CASTKTGANVLTF
TRBJ1-5 TRBV19 13 CATTTGGNQPQHF
TRBJ2-3 TRBV9 16 CASSVGGRTASDTQYF
TRBJ2-7 TRBV6-6 14 CASSSGGSSYEQYF
TRBJ2-1 TRBV2 14 CASSEWQGINEQFF
TRBJ2-3 TRBV3-1/TRBV3-2 14 CASSPRGNADTQYF
TRBJ1-2 TRBV18 16 CASSPLKQTGAYGYTF
TRBJ2-7 TRBV27 16 CASSLVWGKRSYEQYF
TRBJ1-4 TRBV15 13 CATSRDGGEKLFF
TRBJ2-2 TRBV2 12 CASTQSTGELFF
TRBJ1-1 TRBV4-1 13 CASSQELVTEAFF
TRBJ2-7 TRBV6-5 10 CASGTLEQYF
TRBJ1-2 TRBV5-6 16 CASSLAREMKNYGYTF
TRBJ1-1 TRBV30 16 CAWNHVSGSLNTEAFF
TRBJ1-2 TRBV21-1 13 CASSNRETYGYTF
TRBJ2-3 TRBV11-2 14 CAPGAPTLTDTQYF
TRBJ2-1 TRBV2 18 CASSERVLASQSYNEQFF
TRBJ2-7 TRBV2 13 CASSGWSAYEQYF
TRBJ1-1 TRBV11-2 14 CASSLGPGLAEAFF
TRBJ1-1 TRBV6-5 11 CASSSSTRAFF
TRBJ1-5 TRBV28 15 CAIQWGAEGNQPQHF
TRBJ2-3 TRBV4-1 15 CASSQDRLAGDTQYF
TRBJ1-4 TRBV7-9 14 CASSLNQGNEKLFF
TRBJ2-7 TRBV6-1 15 CASSEFGGGSYEQYF
TRBJ1-1 TRBV29-1 10 CSVKDSFAFF
TRBJ1-1 TRBV6-5 14 CASSLGGRDTEAFF
TRBJ2-2 TRBV6-4 14 CASSPREHTGELFF
TRBJ1-2 TRBV14 13 CASSPTAGYGYTF
TRBJ1-2 TRBV2 14 CASSRGQDFYGYTF
TRBJ1-2 TRBV7-8 16 CASRPTQGGEMGGYTF
TRBJ2-3 TRBV7-2 19 CASSTDGLAGGLRTDTQYF
TRBJ2-3 TRBV5-8 15 CASSLGQGPTDTQYF